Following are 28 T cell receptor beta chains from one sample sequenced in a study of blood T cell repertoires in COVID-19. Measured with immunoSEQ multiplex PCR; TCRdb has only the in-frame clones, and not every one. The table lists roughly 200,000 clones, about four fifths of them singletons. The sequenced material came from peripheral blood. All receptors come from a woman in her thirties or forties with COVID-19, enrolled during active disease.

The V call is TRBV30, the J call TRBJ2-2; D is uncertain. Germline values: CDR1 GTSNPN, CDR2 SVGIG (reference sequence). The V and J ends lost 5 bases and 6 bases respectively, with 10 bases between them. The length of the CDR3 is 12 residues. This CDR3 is CAWCRNSGELFF. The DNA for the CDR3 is TGTGCCTGGTGTAGAAACTCCGGGGAGCTGTTTTTT.

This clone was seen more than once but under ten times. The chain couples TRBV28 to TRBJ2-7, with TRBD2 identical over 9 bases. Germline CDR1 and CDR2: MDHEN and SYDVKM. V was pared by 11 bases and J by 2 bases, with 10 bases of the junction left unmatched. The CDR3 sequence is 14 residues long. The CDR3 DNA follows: TGTGCCGCCGGGACTAGCCATCCACCCTACGAGCAGTACTTC. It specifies CAAGTSHPPYEQYF.

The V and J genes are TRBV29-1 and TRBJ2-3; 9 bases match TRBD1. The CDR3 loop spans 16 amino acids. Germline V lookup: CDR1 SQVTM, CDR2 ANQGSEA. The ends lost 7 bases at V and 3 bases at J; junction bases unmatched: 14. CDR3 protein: CSAEGVWGQGTDTQYF. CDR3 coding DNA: TGCAGCGCCGAGGGGGTTTGGGGACAGGGAACAGATACGCAGTATTTT.

DNA for the CDR3: TGCAGTGCTAGTTTTAGGGGATTTAGTGGCTACACCTTC. Encoded protein: CSASFRGFSGYTF. The rearrangement links TRBV20-1 to TRBJ1-2, with D perhaps TRBD1 (5 bases). The CDR3 sequence is 13 residues long. Germline V gene lookup returns CDR1 DFQATT and CDR2 SNEGSKA (reference sequence). Trimming cost V 3 bases and J 7 bases, with 15 bases left between them.

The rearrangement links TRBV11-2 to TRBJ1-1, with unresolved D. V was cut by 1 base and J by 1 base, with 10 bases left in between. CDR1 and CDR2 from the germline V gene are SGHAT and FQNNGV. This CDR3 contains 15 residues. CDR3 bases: TGTGCCAGCAGCTTAGGAAATTGGGCGAACACTGAAGCTTTCTTT. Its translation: CASSLGNWANTEAFF.

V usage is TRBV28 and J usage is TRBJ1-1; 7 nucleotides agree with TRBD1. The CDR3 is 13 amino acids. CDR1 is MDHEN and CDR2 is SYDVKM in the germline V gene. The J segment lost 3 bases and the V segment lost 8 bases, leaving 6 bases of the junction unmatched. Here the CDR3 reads CASQGGWHTEAFF. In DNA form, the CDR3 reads TGTGCCAGCCAGGGGGGCTGGCACACTGAAGCTTTCTTT.

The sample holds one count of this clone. The CDR3 region is CASSLEGSGSTTDTQYF. In DNA form, the CDR3 reads TGTGCCAGCAGCTTAGAGGGTAGCGGGAGTACCACAGATACGCAGTATTTT. This chain joins TRBV7-6 and TRBJ2-3; 9 bases are a match to TRBD2. The CDR3 contains 17 residues. The V gene's germline CDR1 is SGHVS and CDR2 FNYEAQ. The V segment lost 1 base and the J segment 2 bases; nucleotides outside the gene matches: 7. Together with reference TRBV7-6 and TRBJ2-3, the CDR3 gives the full variable domain: GAGVSQSPRYKVTKRGQDVALRCDPISGHVSLYWYRQALGQGPEFLTYFNYEAQQDKSGLPNDRFSAERPEGSISTLTIQRTEQRDSAMYRCASSLEGSGSTTDTQYFGPGTRLTVL.

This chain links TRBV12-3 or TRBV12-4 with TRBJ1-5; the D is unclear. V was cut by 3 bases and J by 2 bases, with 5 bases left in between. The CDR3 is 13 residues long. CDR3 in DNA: TGTGCCAGCAGTTTTAGTGGCAATCAGCCCCAGCATTTT. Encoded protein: CASSFSGNQPQHF.

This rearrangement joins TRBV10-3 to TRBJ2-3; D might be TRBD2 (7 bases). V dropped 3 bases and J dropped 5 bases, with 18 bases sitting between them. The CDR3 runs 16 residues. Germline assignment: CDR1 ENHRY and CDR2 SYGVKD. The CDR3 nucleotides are TGTGCCATCAGTGAAGTCGGGGGGCGCGTAATAGATACGCAGTATTTT. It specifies CAISEVGGRVIDTQYF.

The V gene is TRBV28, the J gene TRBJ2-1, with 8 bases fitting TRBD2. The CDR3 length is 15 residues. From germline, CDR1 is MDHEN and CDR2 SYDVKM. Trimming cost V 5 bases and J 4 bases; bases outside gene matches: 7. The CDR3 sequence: CASSLRSGSYNEQFF. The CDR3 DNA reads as TGTGCCAGCAGTCTTCGGAGCGGGAGTTACAATGAGCAGTTCTTC.

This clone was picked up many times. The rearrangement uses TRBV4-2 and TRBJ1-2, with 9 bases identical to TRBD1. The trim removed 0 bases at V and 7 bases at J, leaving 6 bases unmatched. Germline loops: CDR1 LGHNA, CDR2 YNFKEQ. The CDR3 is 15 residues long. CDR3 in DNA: TGTGCCAGCAGCCAAGACCCCGGACAGGGGCTTGGCTACACCTTC. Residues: CASSQDPGQGLGYTF.

The CDR3 DNA is TGTGCCAGCAGCCCCGGACAGTGGAACTACGAGCAGTACTTC. Translating gives CASSPGQWNYEQYF. The chain recombines TRBV7-9 with TRBJ2-7; weak D call: TRBD1 (6 bases). This CDR3 is built from 14 residues. V lost 5 bases and J 3 bases, leaving 14 bases between the germline ends. The V gene's germline CDR1 is SEHNR and CDR2 FQNEAQ (reference sequence).

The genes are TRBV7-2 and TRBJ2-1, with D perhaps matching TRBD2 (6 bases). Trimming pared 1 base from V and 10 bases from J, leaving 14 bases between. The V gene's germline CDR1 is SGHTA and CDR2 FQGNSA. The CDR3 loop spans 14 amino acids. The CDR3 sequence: CASSLDIGGTEQFF. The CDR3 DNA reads TGTGCCAGCAGCTTAGACATTGGGGGGACGGAGCAGTTCTTC. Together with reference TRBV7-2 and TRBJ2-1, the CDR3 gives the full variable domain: GAGVSQSPSNKVTEKGKDVELRCDPISGHTALYWYRQSLGQGLEFLIYFQGNSAPDKSGLPSDRFSAERTGGSVSTLTIQRTQQEDSAVYLCASSLDIGGTEQFFGPGTRLTVL.

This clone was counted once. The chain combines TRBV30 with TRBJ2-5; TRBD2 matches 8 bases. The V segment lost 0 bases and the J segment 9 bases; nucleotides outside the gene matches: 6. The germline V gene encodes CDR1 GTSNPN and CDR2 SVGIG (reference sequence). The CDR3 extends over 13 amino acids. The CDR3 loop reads CAWSVQRGGAQYF. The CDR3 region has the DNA TGTGCCTGGAGTGTACAACGGGGGGGGGCCCAGTACTTC.

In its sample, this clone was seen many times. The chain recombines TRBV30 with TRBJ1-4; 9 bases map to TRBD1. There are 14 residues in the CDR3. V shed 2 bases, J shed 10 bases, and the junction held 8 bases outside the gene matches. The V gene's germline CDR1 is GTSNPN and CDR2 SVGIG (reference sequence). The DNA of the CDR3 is TGTGCCTGGAGTTTTGGACAGGGGTATCGAAAACTGTTTTTT. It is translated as CAWSFGQGYRKLFF.

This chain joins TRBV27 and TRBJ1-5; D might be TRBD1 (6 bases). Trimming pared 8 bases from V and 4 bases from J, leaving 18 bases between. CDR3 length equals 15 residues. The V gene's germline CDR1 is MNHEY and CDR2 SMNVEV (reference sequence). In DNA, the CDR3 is TGTGCCAGCCGCAAACTAGACAGGAGAAATCAGCCCCAGCATTTT. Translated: CASRKLDRRNQPQHF.

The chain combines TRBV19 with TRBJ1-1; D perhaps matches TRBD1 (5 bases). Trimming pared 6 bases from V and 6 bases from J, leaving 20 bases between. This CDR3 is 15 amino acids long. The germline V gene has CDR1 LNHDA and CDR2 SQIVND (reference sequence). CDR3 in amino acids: CASSPTSGLASEAFF. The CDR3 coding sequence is TGTGCCAGTAGCCCAACTTCGGGGCTAGCGTCTGAAGCTTTCTTT.

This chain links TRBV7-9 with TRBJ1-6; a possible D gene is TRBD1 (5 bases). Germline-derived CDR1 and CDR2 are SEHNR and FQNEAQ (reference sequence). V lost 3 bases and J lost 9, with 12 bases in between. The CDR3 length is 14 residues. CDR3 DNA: TGTGCCAGCAGCTTTGGATCAGGGTTTTCACCCCTCCACTTT. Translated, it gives CASSFGSGFSPLHF.

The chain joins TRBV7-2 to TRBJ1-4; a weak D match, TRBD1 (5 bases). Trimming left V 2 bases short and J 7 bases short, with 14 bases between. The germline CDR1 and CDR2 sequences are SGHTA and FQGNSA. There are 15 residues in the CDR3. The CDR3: CASSLLGGVGEKLFF. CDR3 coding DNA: TGTGCCAGCAGCTTATTGGGAGGGGTGGGTGAAAAACTGTTTTTT. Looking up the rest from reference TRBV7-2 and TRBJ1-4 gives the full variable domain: GAGVSQSPSNKVTEKGKDVELRCDPISGHTALYWYRQSLGQGLEFLIYFQGNSAPDKSGLPSDRFSAERTGGSVSTLTIQRTQQEDSAVYLCASSLLGGVGEKLFFGSGTQLSVL.

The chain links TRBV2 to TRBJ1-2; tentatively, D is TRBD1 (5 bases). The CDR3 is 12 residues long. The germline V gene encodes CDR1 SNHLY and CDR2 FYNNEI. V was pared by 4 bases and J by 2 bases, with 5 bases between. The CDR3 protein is CASSGQNYGYTF. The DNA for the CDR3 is TGTGCCAGCAGTGGACAGAACTATGGCTACACCTTC.

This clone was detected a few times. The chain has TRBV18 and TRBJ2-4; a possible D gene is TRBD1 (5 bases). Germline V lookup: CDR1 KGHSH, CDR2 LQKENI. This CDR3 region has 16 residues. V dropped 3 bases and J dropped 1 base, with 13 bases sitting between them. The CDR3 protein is CASSPRDSLAKNIQYF. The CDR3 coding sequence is TGTGCCAGCTCACCCAGGGATTCCCTGGCCAAAAACATTCAGTACTTC.

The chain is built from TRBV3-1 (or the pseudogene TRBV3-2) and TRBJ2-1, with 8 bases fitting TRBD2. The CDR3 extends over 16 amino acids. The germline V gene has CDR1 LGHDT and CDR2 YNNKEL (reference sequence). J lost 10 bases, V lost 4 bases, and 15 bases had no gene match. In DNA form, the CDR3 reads TGTGCCAGCAGCCGGGACGGGACTAGACCCTCCGGAGAGCAGTTCTTC. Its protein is CASSRDGTRPSGEQFF.

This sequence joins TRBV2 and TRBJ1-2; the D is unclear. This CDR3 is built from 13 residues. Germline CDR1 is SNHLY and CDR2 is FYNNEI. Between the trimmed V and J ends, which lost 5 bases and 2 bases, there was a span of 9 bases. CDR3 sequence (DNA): TGTGCCAGCAGTTTTGGCAACAACTATGGCTACACCTTC. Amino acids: CASSFGNNYGYTF.

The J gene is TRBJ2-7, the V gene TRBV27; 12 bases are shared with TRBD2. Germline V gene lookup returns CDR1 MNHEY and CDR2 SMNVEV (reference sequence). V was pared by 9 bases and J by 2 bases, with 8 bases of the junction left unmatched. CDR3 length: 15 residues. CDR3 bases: TGTGCCAGTGGAGGACTAGCGGGATTTCCCTACGAGCAGTACTTC. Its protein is CASGGLAGFPYEQYF.

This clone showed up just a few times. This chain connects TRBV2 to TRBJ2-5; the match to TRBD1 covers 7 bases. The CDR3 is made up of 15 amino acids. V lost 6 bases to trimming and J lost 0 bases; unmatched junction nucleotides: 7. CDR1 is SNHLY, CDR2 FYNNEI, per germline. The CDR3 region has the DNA TGTGCCAGCAGAGGGGGCTCCACGTACCAAGAGACCCAGTACTTC. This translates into CASRGGSTYQETQYF.

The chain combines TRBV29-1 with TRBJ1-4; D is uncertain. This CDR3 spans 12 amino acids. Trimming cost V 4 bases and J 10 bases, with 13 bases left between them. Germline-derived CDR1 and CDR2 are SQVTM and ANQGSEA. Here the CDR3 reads CSVGMMAGKLFF. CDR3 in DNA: TGCAGCGTTGGTATGATGGCTGGAAAACTGTTTTTT.

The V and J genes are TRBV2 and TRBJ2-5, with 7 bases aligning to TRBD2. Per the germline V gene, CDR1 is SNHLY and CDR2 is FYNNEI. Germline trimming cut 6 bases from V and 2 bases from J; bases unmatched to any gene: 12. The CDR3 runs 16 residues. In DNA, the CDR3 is TGTGCCAGCAGCCGAGAGCGGCTAGCGGCACAAGAGACCCAGTACTTC. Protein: CASSRERLAAQETQYF.

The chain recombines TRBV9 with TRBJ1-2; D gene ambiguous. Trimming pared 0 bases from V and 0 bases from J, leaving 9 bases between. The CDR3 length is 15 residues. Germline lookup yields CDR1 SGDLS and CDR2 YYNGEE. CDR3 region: CASSVGHLPNYGYTF. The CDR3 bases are TGTGCCAGCAGCGTAGGACACCTGCCTAACTATGGCTACACCTTC.